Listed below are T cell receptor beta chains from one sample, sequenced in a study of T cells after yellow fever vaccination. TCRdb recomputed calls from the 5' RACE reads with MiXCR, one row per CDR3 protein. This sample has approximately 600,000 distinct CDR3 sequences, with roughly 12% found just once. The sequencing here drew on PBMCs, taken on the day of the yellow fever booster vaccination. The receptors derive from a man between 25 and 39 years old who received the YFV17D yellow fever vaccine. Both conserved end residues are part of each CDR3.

CAISGGGPGNQPQHF TRBV10-3 15 TRBJ1-5
CASSFSGRRGNEQFF TRBV27 15 TRBJ2-1
CASSWDSYTEAFF TRBV6-2/TRBV6-3 13 TRBJ1-1
CSVEYRLATNEKLFF TRBV29-1 15 TRBJ1-4
CATSDPPGSGRNTGELFF TRBV24-1 18 TRBJ2-2
CASSPPDRASYNEQFF TRBV18 16 TRBJ2-1
CATSDPRGRDTGELFF TRBV24-1 16 TRBJ2-2
CASSFYGTGGHYEQYF TRBV5-5 16 TRBJ2-7
CASSFLGGGNQPQHF TRBV27 15 TRBJ1-5
CASSLQGYGGETQYF TRBV3-1 15 TRBJ2-5
CASSQHPPGGNPDEQYF TRBV13 17 TRBJ2-7
CASSPPCQTEAFF TRBV11-2 13 TRBJ1-1
CASSLGPGERSSYNEQFF TRBV7-8 18 TRBJ2-1
CASSLIVLRPDTQYF TRBV7-2 15 TRBJ2-3
CASSSASGRAGELFF TRBV27 15 TRBJ2-2
CASTGLAGIGELFF TRBV7-9 14 TRBJ2-2
CASSQNGQSNNEQFF TRBV3-1 15 TRBJ2-1
CASRSTQYF TRBV6-5 9 TRBJ2-3
CASSPNQDQPQHF TRBV18 13 TRBJ1-5
CASSPKGQGGSEAFF TRBV18 15 TRBJ1-1
CASSQAGENYEQYF TRBV18 14 TRBJ2-7
CASSPNQGSGEQYF TRBV7-8 14 TRBJ2-7
CASSYSGGAETQYF TRBV5-6 14 TRBJ2-5
CASRDTVNYYEQYF TRBV28 14 TRBJ2-7
CSGGDRGTDTQYF TRBV29-1 13 TRBJ2-3
CASSLLQEQYF TRBV28 11 TRBJ2-7
CASSRGAGGYNEQFF TRBV4-3 15 TRBJ2-1
CASSYVGDIQYF TRBV6-2/TRBV6-3 12 TRBJ2-4
CASSYAQGSVDEQYF TRBV7-9 15 TRBJ2-7
CASSALLAGTYNEQFF TRBV9 16 TRBJ2-1
CASREPGEVTDTQYF TRBV10-2 15 TRBJ2-3
CASSGTSGKRGINEQFF TRBV5-1 17 TRBJ2-1
CASSLLLGQGPGELFF TRBV12-3/TRBV12-4 16 TRBJ2-2
CSARTGQGAFGYTF TRBV20-1 14 TRBJ1-2
CSVVQGTNEKLFF TRBV29-1 13 TRBJ1-4
CASSLAGLDTQYF TRBV14 13 TRBJ2-3
CASSQGTSGQETQYF TRBV12-3/TRBV12-4 15 TRBJ2-5
CSARDIGGQGSYEQYF TRBV20-1 16 TRBJ2-7
CAMGPVAGDYGYTF TRBV5-3 14 TRBJ1-2
CSARPGAQYEQYF TRBV20-1 13 TRBJ2-7
CASSQEIAGRHEKLFF TRBV5-1 16 TRBJ1-4
CATSGPEETQYF TRBV24-1 12 TRBJ2-5
CSARAASGVNEQFF TRBV20-1 14 TRBJ2-1
CASSQDPRDYGYTF TRBV4-3 14 TRBJ1-2
CSASRTTGRKTYNEQFF TRBV20-1 17 TRBJ2-1
CSASPGTSTGELFF TRBV20-1 14 TRBJ2-2
CASSASGLTYEQYF TRBV27 14 TRBJ2-7
CASSSTSGLKVRFF TRBV7-3 14 TRBJ2-1